The 6 T cell receptor beta chains below were found in one sample sequenced in a study of spatial heterogeneity in lung cancer. TCRdb itself ran the 5' RACE reads through MiXCR, one entry per CDR3 protein. The sample includes just under 95,000 distinct CDR3 sequences, approximately 12% of them seen just once. Time point: sample taken at primary tumor resection. This specimen consisted of PBMCs, obtained at surgery. These receptors all stem from a male donor with early-stage non-small cell lung cancer.

This clonotype was found a few times. One junction end disagrees with the germline gene, perhaps due to a read error. V and J are TRBV6-4 and TRBJ2-7, with D perhaps TRBD1 or TRBD2 (5 bases each). This CDR3 has 15 amino acids. Germline CDR1 reads MRHNA; CDR2 reads SNTAGT. CDR3 DNA: TGTGCCAGCACATCAGAGGGACCGAGCCTACGAATGGTGAACTTC. Translated: CASTSEGPSLRMVNF.

This clonotype was detected only a few times. The chain employs TRBV20-1 and TRBJ2-7; 8 bases align to TRBD1. CDR3 length equals 11 residues. V shed 5 bases, J shed 6 bases, and the junction held 3 bases outside the gene matches. Looked up from germline, CDR1 is DFQATT and CDR2 is SNEGSKA (reference sequence). The DNA of the CDR3 is TGCAGTGCTCCAGGGGGCGTCGAGCAGTACTTC. This gives the protein CSAPGGVEQYF.

This clonotype was detected many times. The gene calls are TRBV6-2 or TRBV6-3 and TRBJ1-1; D is uncertain. V was clipped by 4 bases and J by 1 base, with 13 bases between them. Germline values: CDR1 MNHEY, CDR2 SVGEGT. This CDR3 comprises 15 residues. CDR3 loop: CASSSTTHENTEAFF. The CDR3, as DNA: TGTGCCAGCAGTTCGACGACCCATGAGAACACTGAAGCTTTCTTT.

V usage is TRBV6-5 and J usage is TRBJ1-2; D may be TRBD1 (5 bases). The germline CDR1 and CDR2 sequences are MNHEY and SVGAGI. The CDR3 consists of 16 residues. V was pared by 8 bases and J by 0 bases, with 19 bases between. This CDR3 reads CASGNRFSRSNYGYTF. The CDR3 nucleotides are TGTGCCAGCGGAAACAGGTTCAGTCGTTCTAACTATGGCTACACCTTC.

This clonotype was counted a few times. The chain uses TRBV7-9 and TRBJ1-6, with 8 bases lining up with TRBD1. The germline V gene encodes CDR1 SEHNR and CDR2 FQNEAQ (reference sequence). This CDR3 is 14 amino acids long. The V and J ends lost 4 bases and 5 bases, in that order; junction bases with no gene match: 1. This CDR3 is CASSSDRDNSPLHF. DNA of the CDR3: TGTGCCAGCAGCTCGGACAGGGATAATTCACCCCTCCACTTT.

The chain is built from TRBV6-6 and TRBJ2-5; D unclear. This CDR3 has 12 residues. Trimming shortened V by 5 bases and J by 3 bases, and 7 bases separated the two germline ends. CDR1 is MNHNY, CDR2 SVGAGI, per germline (reference sequence). This chain's CDR3 is CASSSVEETQYF. DNA of the CDR3: TGTGCCAGCAGTAGCGTGGAAGAGACCCAGTACTTC.